This T cell receptor beta chain derives from a study of control samples from healthy donors and cancer patients. Here immunoSEQ multiplex PCR was the method, and the copy in TCRdb shows in-frame clones only, minus some. The sample consists of about 130,000 clones, around 93% of them appearing once. Unmatched junction bases numbered 10, after V lost 4 bases and J lost 5 bases. The CDR3 spans 18 residues. Germline V CDR1 and CDR2: LGHNA, YSLEER. The clonotype originates from a man over 45 with head and neck cancer. The material sequenced was PBMCs. The chain combines TRBV4-3 with TRBJ2-5; TRBD2 agrees at 16 bases. CDR3 loop: CASSRKGLAGGPTETQYF. Written as DNA, the CDR3 is TGCGCCAGCAGCCGGAAGGGACTAGCGGGGGGGCCTACGGAGACCCAGTACTTC.